These 23 T cell receptor beta chains came from one sample sequenced in a study of blood T cell repertoires in COVID-19. Measured with immunoSEQ multiplex PCR; TCRdb has only the in-frame clones, and not every one. Found here are around 270,000 clones, around 87% of them singletons; the top ten hold around 5.1%. Sequencing was done on a sample of peripheral blood. The receptors originated from an older woman with COVID-19, enrolled during active disease.

V gene TRBV5-1 combines with J gene TRBJ2-3; possibly TRBD1 for D (5 bases). This CDR3 comprises 14 residues. Germline V CDR1 and CDR2: SGHRS, YFSETQ. V was cut by 4 bases and J by 2 bases, with 11 bases left in between. The chain's CDR3 is CASSHTGTTDTQYF. CDR3 in DNA: TGCGCCAGCAGCCACACAGGAACCACAGATACGCAGTATTTT.

V and J are TRBV5-1 and TRBJ1-1; 8 bases fit TRBD1. V shed 4 bases and J 2 bases; nucleotides not matched to a gene: 7. The CDR3 loop spans 15 amino acids. Germline V gives CDR1 SGHRS, CDR2 YFSETQ. Written as DNA, the CDR3 is TGCGCCAGCAGCAACGGACAGGGTGGCAACACTGAAGCTTTCTTT. Its protein product is CASSNGQGGNTEAFF. The variable domain in full, with the rest retrieved from reference TRBV5-1 and TRBJ1-1, is KAGVTQTPRYLIKTRGQQVTLSCSPISGHRSVSWYQQTPGQGLQFLFEYFSETQRNKGNFPGRFSGRQFSNSRSEMNVSTLELGDSALYLCASSNGQGGNTEAFFGQGTRLTVV.

The chain combines TRBV10-3 with TRBJ2-3; tentative D call: TRBD2 (7 bases). V gave up 10 bases and J gave up 1 base, with 18 bases separating them. Germline V lookup: CDR1 ENHRY, CDR2 SYGVKD. This CDR3 region has 15 residues. The CDR3 nucleotides read TGTGCCACCAGAATAGGGGGGGGTCGCACAGATACGCAGTATTTT. Protein: CATRIGGGRTDTQYF.

This chain connects TRBV5-1 to TRBJ2-2; 11 bases are a match to TRBD2. Trimming took 0 bases from V and 2 from J; bases not matched to a gene: 3. Looked up from germline, CDR1 is SGHRS and CDR2 is YFSETQ. This CDR3 is 17 amino acids long. The CDR3: CASSLAGTSGNTGELFF. CDR3 in DNA: TGCGCCAGCAGCTTGGCCGGGACTAGCGGTAACACCGGGGAGCTGTTTTTT.

The chain combines TRBV5-1 with TRBJ1-3; 7 nucleotides line up with TRBD1. Germline CDR1 is SGHRS and CDR2 is YFSETQ. V was clipped by 4 bases and J by 4 bases; unmatched bases: 11. The CDR3 covers 16 residues. The CDR3 DNA sequence: TGCGCCAGCAGCGGTGAGGGCCGGGACAGAGGAAACACCATATATTTT. The encoded protein is CASSGEGRDRGNTIYF.

This clone showed up just once. The J gene is TRBJ1-5, the V gene TRBV19; 9 bases fit TRBD1. Germline values: CDR1 LNHDA, CDR2 SQIVND (reference sequence). The CDR3 length is 14 residues. Trimming took 4 bases from V and 4 from J; bases not matched to a gene: 2. In nucleotides, the CDR3 is TGTGCCAGTAGTAACGGACAGGGGAATCAGCCCCAGCATTTT. Residues: CASSNGQGNQPQHF.

The chain recombines TRBV4-2 with TRBJ2-7; 11 positions match TRBD2. The CDR3 contains 18 residues. After removal of 5 bases from V and 0 bases from J, the junction contained 12 bases not matched to a gene. Germline V gene sequence: CDR1 LGHNA, CDR2 YNFKEQ. The CDR3 DNA reads TGTGCCAGCAGCGAGGGGGGGACTAGCGGATACCTCTCCTACGAGCAGTACTTC. Its protein is CASSEGGTSGYLSYEQYF.

This clone was detected only once. The chain is built from TRBV7-8 and TRBJ1-2, with a possible D match to TRBD1 (5 bases). This CDR3 is built from 14 residues. Germline values: CDR1 SGHVS, CDR2 FQNEAQ. V shed 4 bases and J shed 4 bases, with 13 bases lying between them. DNA of the CDR3: TGTGCCAGCAGCTCGTATGGGGCAGGCTATGGCTACACCTTC. This translates into CASSSYGAGYGYTF.

As DNA, the CDR3 is TGTGCCAGCAGCTTAGCCGGGGCGGGGGTAGATGGCTACACCTTC. Amino acids: CASSLAGAGVDGYTF. V gene TRBV7-9 combines with J gene TRBJ1-2, with D perhaps TRBD1 (5 bases). The length of the CDR3 is 15 residues. Between the trimmed V and J ends, which lost 0 bases and 6 bases, there was a span of 14 bases. Germline CDR1 and CDR2: SEHNR and FQNEAQ (reference sequence).

The gene calls are TRBV28 and TRBJ1-2; perhaps TRBD1 as D (6 bases). CDR1 and CDR2 (germline): MDHEN, SYDVKM. Trimming stripped 5 bases from V and 8 bases from J, with 12 bases between. This CDR3 spans 12 amino acids. DNA for the CDR3: TGTGCCAGCAGTGCCAGGGGATTGGGCTACACCTTC. Translating gives CASSARGLGYTF.

The chain is built from TRBV6-5 and TRBJ2-1; D perhaps matches TRBD1 (5 bases). Trimming removed 6 bases at V and 8 bases at J, with 11 bases between. CDR3 length: 12 residues. The germline gives CDR1 MNHEY, CDR2 SVGAGI. This chain's CDR3 is CASSYLRDEQFF. CDR3 nucleotides: TGTGCCAGCAGCTATCTCAGGGATGAGCAGTTCTTC.

This rearrangement joins TRBV24-1 to TRBJ1-2; D is unresolved. The germline gives CDR1 KGHDR, CDR2 SFDVKD. V lost 3 bases, J lost 8 bases, and 12 bases lay in between. The CDR3 has 13 residues. CDR3 DNA sequence: TGTGCCACCAGTGATCCCCTGGTTGGCGGCTACACCTTC. It is translated as CATSDPLVGGYTF.

Notes on this clone: Other DNA sequences in this specimen translate into the identical CDR3. J is TRBJ1-1 and V is TRBV30; tentative D call: TRBD1 (6 bases). With 3 bases removed from V and 1 base from J, the gap between germline ends came to 9 bases. Germline loops: CDR1 GTSNPN, CDR2 SVGIG (reference sequence). The CDR3 is 13 amino acids. The chain's CDR3 is CAWRQGWNTEAFF. The CDR3 DNA reads as TGTGCCTGGAGGCAGGGGTGGAACACTGAAGCTTTCTTT.

This chain uses TRBV11-2 with TRBJ1-5; D gene uncertain. The germline CDR1 and CDR2 sequences are SGHAT and FQNNGV. There are 15 residues in the CDR3. Trimming cost V 0 bases and J 4 bases, with 10 bases left between them. The CDR3 sequence is CASSLDGGGNQPQHF. For the CDR3, the DNA is TGTGCCAGCAGCTTAGATGGAGGAGGGAATCAGCCCCAGCATTTT.

The chain uses TRBV5-1 and TRBJ1-2; 9 nucleotides line up with TRBD1. The CDR3 totals 14 residues. The V gene end was trimmed by 4 bases and the J gene end by 5 bases; junction bases not matched to a gene: 6. Germline lookup yields CDR1 SGHRS and CDR2 YFSETQ. Here the CDR3 reads CASSPDRGEYGYTF. The DNA of the CDR3 is TGCGCCAGCAGCCCGGACAGGGGAGAGTATGGCTACACCTTC.

The chain uses TRBV7-3 and TRBJ2-1; D call uncertain. CDR1 is SGHTA and CDR2 is FQGTGA in the germline V gene. The CDR3 is 15 amino acids. V dropped 0 bases and J dropped 2 bases, with 8 bases sitting between them. The CDR3 protein is CASSLTRVAYNEQFF. Here the CDR3 DNA reads TGTGCCAGCAGCTTAACGCGAGTTGCCTACAATGAGCAGTTCTTC.

The chain employs TRBV19 and TRBJ2-7; D ambiguous. This CDR3 region has 14 residues. Germline V CDR1 and CDR2: LNHDA, SQIVND (reference sequence). Trimming removed 1 base from V and 3 bases from J, with 10 bases in between. CDR3 DNA sequence: TGTGCCAGTAGTATAGGAGGCACTCTCTACGAGCAGTACTTC. Residues: CASSIGGTLYEQYF.

This chain connects TRBV28 to TRBJ2-3; 10 bases fit TRBD2. The germline gives CDR1 MDHEN, CDR2 SYDVKM. J lost 5 bases, V lost 3 bases, and 5 bases had no gene match. The CDR3 contains 15 residues. The CDR3 sequence: CASSFLLAGIDTQYF. As DNA, the CDR3 is TGTGCCAGCAGTTTCCTACTAGCGGGAATAGATACGCAGTATTTT.

This clone was seen a handful of times. The V gene is TRBV28, the J gene TRBJ2-7, with 12 bases aligning to TRBD2. Trimming at V came to 6 bases and at J to 0 bases, leaving 12 bases not matched to a gene. Germline lookup yields CDR1 MDHEN and CDR2 SYDVKM. The CDR3 runs to 18 residues. CDR3 sequence reads: CASRAGTSGYTASYEQYF. The CDR3 DNA follows: TGTGCCAGCAGAGCCGGGACTAGCGGGTATACAGCCTCCTACGAGCAGTACTTC.

The chain is built from TRBV4-2 and TRBJ2-3, with D unclear. The CDR3 spans 14 residues. V was shortened by 0 bases and J by 3 bases, with 7 bases between the two germline ends. Germline V CDR1 and CDR2: LGHNA, YNFKEQ. Here the CDR3 DNA reads TGTGCCAGCAGCCAAGATAAAGCGACAGATACGCAGTATTTT. The encoded protein is CASSQDKATDTQYF.

V usage is TRBV6-1 and J usage is TRBJ1-4; D remains unclear. Deletions cut 4 bases from V and 4 bases from J, with 16 bases between. This CDR3 is 16 amino acids long. The germline V gene encodes CDR1 MNHNS and CDR2 SASEGT. CDR3 in amino acids: CASSVNRARGNEKLFF. The CDR3 coding sequence is TGTGCCAGCAGTGTCAACCGGGCGCGGGGTAATGAAAAACTGTTTTTT.

This chain uses TRBV19 with TRBJ1-1; a weak D match, TRBD1 (6 bases). The CDR3 is made up of 15 amino acids. Trimming shortened V by 3 bases and J by 0 bases, and 11 bases separated the two germline ends. The germline V gene has CDR1 LNHDA and CDR2 SQIVND (reference sequence). The CDR3 here is CASSIDRNMNTEAFF. CDR3 nucleotide sequence: TGTGCCAGTAGTATCGACAGGAACATGAACACTGAAGCTTTCTTT.

CDR3 region: CASRLTVGPETQYF. The CDR3 DNA follows: TGTGCCAGCAGATTAACGGTGGGCCCAGAGACCCAGTACTTC. The chain combines TRBV7-9 with TRBJ2-5; D remains unclear. V was shortened by 6 bases and J by 4 bases, with 15 bases between the two germline ends. The CDR3 runs to 14 residues. Germline values: CDR1 SEHNR, CDR2 FQNEAQ (reference sequence).